The clone carrying this T cell receptor (beta chain) was detected once. This entry comes from a study of blood T cell repertoires in COVID-19. Overall study context: Acute and convalescent COVID-19 samples came from the United States, Italy and Spain.

This CDR3 region has 11 residues. Germline values: CDR1 SQVTM, CDR2 ANQGSEA. Between the trimmed V and J ends, which lost 5 bases and 8 bases, there was a span of 12 bases. Repertoires were generated with immunoSEQ multiplex PCR, while TCRdb's copy carries only in-frame clones and drops some. In the table there are 200,000 to 300,000 clones, 87% of which are singletons. The material sequenced was peripheral blood. This clonotype originated in a woman in her forties who had recovered from COVID-19. The chain uses TRBV29-1 and TRBJ1-2, with a weak D call TRBD1 (5 bases). The CDR3 loop reads CSVFQGRGYTF. CDR3 bases: TGCAGCGTTTTCCAGGGCAGGGGCTACACCTTC.